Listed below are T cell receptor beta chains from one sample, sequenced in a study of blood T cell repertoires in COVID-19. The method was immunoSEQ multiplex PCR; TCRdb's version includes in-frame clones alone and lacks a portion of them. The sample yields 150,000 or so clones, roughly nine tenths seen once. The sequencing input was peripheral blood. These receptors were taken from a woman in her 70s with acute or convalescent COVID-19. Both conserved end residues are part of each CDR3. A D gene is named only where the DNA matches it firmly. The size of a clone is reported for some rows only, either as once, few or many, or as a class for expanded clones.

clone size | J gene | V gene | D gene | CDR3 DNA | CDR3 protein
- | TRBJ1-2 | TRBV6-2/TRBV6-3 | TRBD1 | TGTGCCAGCAGTACCCCAGACAGGGAAGGAAGGGGCTACACCTTC | CASSTPDREGRGYTF
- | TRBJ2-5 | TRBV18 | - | TGTGCCAGCTCACCAGGGTTGGGGAGAGAGACCCAGTACTTC | CASSPGLGRETQYF
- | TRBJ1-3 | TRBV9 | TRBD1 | TGTGCCAGCAGCCCCAACAGGGGGCGAGGAAACACCATATATTTT | CASSPNRGRGNTIYF
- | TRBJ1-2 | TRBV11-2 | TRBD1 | TGTGCCAGCAGCCCGGGGACAGGGGGCTTCAGCTATGGCTACACCTTC | CASSPGTGGFSYGYTF
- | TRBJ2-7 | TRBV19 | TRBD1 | TGTGCCAGTAGTCGGGACAGAAACTACGAGCAGTACTTC | CASSRDRNYEQYF
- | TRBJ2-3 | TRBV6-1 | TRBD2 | TGTGCCAGCAGTGAAGCACCCGGACTAGCGACAGATACGCAGTATTTT | CASSEAPGLATDTQYF
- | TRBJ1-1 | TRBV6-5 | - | TGTGCCAGCTCGCGGCAGAACACTGAAGCTTTCTTT | CASSRQNTEAFF
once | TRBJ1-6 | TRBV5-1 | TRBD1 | TGCGCCAGCAGCATGGAGACGGGACAGGGTGGCTCACCCCTCCACTTT | CASSMETGQGGSPLHF
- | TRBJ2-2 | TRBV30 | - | TGTGCCTGGACTAGGGGGAATGCACCCGGGGAGCTGTTTTTT | CAWTRGNAPGELFF
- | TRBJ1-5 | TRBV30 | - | TGTGCCTGGAACAGGAATAATCAGCCCCAGCATTTT | CAWNRNNQPQHF
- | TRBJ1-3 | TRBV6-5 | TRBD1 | TGTGCCAGCAACGAAGGACAGGGAGGGAACACCATATATTTT | CASNEGQGGNTIYF
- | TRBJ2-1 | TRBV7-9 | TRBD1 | TGTGCCAGCAGTTCCGGGACAGGGGGCGTCTATGAGCAGTTCTTC | CASSSGTGGVYEQFF
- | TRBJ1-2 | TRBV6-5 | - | TGTGCCAGCAATAAAGGGGCGGTTAACTATGGCTACACCTTC | CASNKGAVNYGYTF
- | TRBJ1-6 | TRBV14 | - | TGTGCCAGCAGCCAGAGGGATTCCTATAATTCACCCCTCCACTTT | CASSQRDSYNSPLHF
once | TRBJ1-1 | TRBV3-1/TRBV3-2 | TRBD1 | TGTGCCAGCAGCCAAGCCGCCGGGACAGGGGGCAGAGCTTTCTTT | CASSQAAGTGGRAFF
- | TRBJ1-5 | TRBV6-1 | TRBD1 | TGTGCCAGCAGTGAGCTGGACAGGGGGCCGAGCAATCAGCCCCAGCATTTT | CASSELDRGPSNQPQHF
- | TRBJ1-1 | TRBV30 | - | TGTGCCCACACGCTTGGGACAACAGCTTTCTTT | CAHTLGTTAFF
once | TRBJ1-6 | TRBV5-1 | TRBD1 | TGCGCCAGCAGCAACTTGGGACAGGTCAATTCACCCCTCCACTTT | CASSNLGQVNSPLHF
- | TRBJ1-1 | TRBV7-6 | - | TGTGCCAGCAGCTCCCTAGGGGGTTTGGGCACTGAAGCTTTCTTT | CASSSLGGLGTEAFF
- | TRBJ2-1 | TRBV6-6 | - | TGTGCCAGCAGACTCGGAGGGAGCTCCTACAATGAGCAGTTCTTC | CASRLGGSSYNEQFF
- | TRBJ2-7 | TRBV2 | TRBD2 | TGTGCCAGCAGTGAAGGCCCCAGCGGGGGCCCAACCTACGAGCAGTACTTC | CASSEGPSGGPTYEQYF
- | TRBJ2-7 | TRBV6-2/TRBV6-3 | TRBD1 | TGTGCCAGCAGCCAAGGGACAGTCGGAAAGTACGAGCAGTACTTC | CASSQGTVGKYEQYF
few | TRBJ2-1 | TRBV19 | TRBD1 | TGTGCCAGTAGTATGGGACAGGGTCTAAATGAGCAGTTCTTC | CASSMGQGLNEQFF
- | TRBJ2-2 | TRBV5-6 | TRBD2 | TGTGCCAGCAGCGTCGGGACTAGCGGGGGCCGTACGTTAGGCGGGGAGCTGTTTTTT | CASSVGTSGGRTLGGELFF